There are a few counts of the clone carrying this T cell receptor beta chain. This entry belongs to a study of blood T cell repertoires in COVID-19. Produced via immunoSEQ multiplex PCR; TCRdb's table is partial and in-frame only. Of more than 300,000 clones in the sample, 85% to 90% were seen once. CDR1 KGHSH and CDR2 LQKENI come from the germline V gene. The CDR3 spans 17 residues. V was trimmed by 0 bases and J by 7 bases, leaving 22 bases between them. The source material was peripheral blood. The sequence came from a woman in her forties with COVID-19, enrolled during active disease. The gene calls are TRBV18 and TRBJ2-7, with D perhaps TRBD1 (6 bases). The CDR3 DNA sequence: TGTGCCAGCTCACCACCGCCCAGGGGTTTTAGTTCGAGTGAGCAGTACTTC. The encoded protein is CASSPPPRGFSSSEQYF.